This entry lists 19 T cell receptor beta chains sequenced from one sample in a study of cytomegalovirus exposure and HLA in healthy donors. 13 Jbeta primers and 60 Vbeta primers were used for the PCR. Assay: immunoSEQ multiplex PCR; the TCRdb copy retains only in-frame clones and omits some. The table includes fewer than 65,000 clones, around 87% detected once. The sequenced material came from PBMCs. All receptors come from a man aged 18 to 30 in good health and CMV-seronegative.

The chain is built from TRBV10-3 and TRBJ2-7, with 11 positions matching TRBD2. The CDR3 covers 15 residues. V lost 5 bases to trimming and J lost 2 bases; unmatched junction nucleotides: 5. The germline V gene has CDR1 ENHRY and CDR2 SYGVKD. DNA of the CDR3: TGTGCCATCAGTTCACTTAGCGGGGGGGCCTACGAGCAGTACTTC. Protein product: CAISSLSGGAYEQYF.

The sample holds one count of this clone. The rearrangement joins TRBV4-1 to TRBJ2-7, with a tentative D call TRBD2 (5 bases). Deletions cut 0 bases from V and 3 bases from J, with 12 bases between. Germline V CDR1 and CDR2: MGHRA, YSYEKL. The CDR3 has 15 amino acids. The CDR3 spells CASSQDNLGSYEQYF. CDR3 in DNA: TGCGCCAGCAGCCAAGATAATTTAGGGAGCTACGAGCAGTACTTC.

The V gene is TRBV11-3, the J gene TRBJ2-5; 13 bases are shared with TRBD2. The V segment lost 2 bases and the J segment 5 bases; nucleotides outside the gene matches: 5. CDR3 length: 16 amino acids. Per the germline V gene, CDR1 is SGHNT and CDR2 is YENEEA. CDR3 sequence reads: CASSLSTSGGEETQYF. The CDR3 DNA sequence: TGTGCCAGCAGCTTAAGTACTAGCGGGGGGGAGGAGACCCAGTACTTC.

The V gene is TRBV28, the J gene TRBJ1-1; D not resolved. The CDR3 consists of 14 residues. Germline-derived CDR1 and CDR2 are MDHEN and SYDVKM. Between the trimmed V and J ends, which lost 8 bases and 10 bases, there was a span of 23 bases. In DNA form, the CDR3 reads TGTGCCAGCCTCGACCTCACCCGGGGAGGTGTAGCTTTCTTT. Translating gives CASLDLTRGGVAFF.

The V and J genes are TRBV5-6 and TRBJ2-3, with D unclear. With 0 bases removed from V and 0 bases from J, the gap between germline ends came to 11 bases. This CDR3 spans 16 amino acids. Germline V lookup: CDR1 SGHDT, CDR2 YYEEEE. The chain's CDR3 is CASSLAAGLSTDTQYF. CDR3 coding DNA: TGTGCCAGCAGCTTGGCGGCCGGGTTAAGCACAGATACGCAGTATTTT.

This clone was picked up one time. This sequence joins TRBV7-2 and TRBJ2-2; weak D call: TRBD2 (7 bases). Between the trimmed V and J ends, which lost 2 bases and 0 bases, there was a span of 10 bases. Germline V gives CDR1 SGHTA, CDR2 FQGNSA. The CDR3 is 16 residues long. CDR3 loop: CASSLWGGPNTGELFF. CDR3 sequence (DNA): TGTGCCAGCAGCTTATGGGGGGGCCCGAACACCGGGGAGCTGTTTTTT.

The V gene is TRBV30, the J gene TRBJ1-2, with D maybe TRBD1 (6 bases). The germline V gene has CDR1 GTSNPN and CDR2 SVGIG (reference sequence). The V gene lost 2 bases and the J gene lost 12 bases, with 25 bases spanning the gap. The CDR3 length is 15 residues. CDR3 in amino acids: CAWSWGQSLRADHTF. The CDR3 coding sequence is TGTGCCTGGAGTTGGGGACAATCCTTAAGAGCGGACCACACCTTC.

V and J are TRBV6-5 and TRBJ2-5; D not resolved. This CDR3 is 15 amino acids long. The germline gives CDR1 MNHEY, CDR2 SVGAGI. Trimming took 6 bases from V and 0 from J, leaving 14 bases between them. CDR3 protein: CASSRVSKDQETQYF. CDR3 bases: TGTGCCAGCAGCCGAGTTTCAAAAGACCAAGAGACCCAGTACTTC.

J is TRBJ2-7 and V is TRBV9; D is perhaps TRBD2 (6 bases). Trimming left V 3 bases short and J 0 bases short, with 10 bases between. Germline values: CDR1 SGDLS, CDR2 YYNGEE. This CDR3 is 14 amino acids long. CDR3: CASSAGGSSYEQYF. The CDR3 bases are TGTGCCAGCAGCGCCGGGGGAAGCTCCTACGAGCAGTACTTC.

The rearrangement uses TRBV9 and TRBJ2-1, with D perhaps matching TRBD2 (6 bases). Germline V lookup: CDR1 SGDLS, CDR2 YYNGEE. V lost 0 bases and J lost 5, with 15 bases in between. This CDR3 comprises 16 residues. The CDR3 nucleotides read TGTGCCAGCAGCGTAGAAACTAGCCGGGGACACAATGAGCAGTTCTTC. It codes for CASSVETSRGHNEQFF.

This clone was seen a few times. J is TRBJ2-3 and V is TRBV7-2; no clear D gene. The V gene lost 5 bases and the J gene lost 6 bases, with 9 bases spanning the gap. The CDR3 consists of 12 residues. Germline V gene data show CDR1 as SGHTA and CDR2 as FQGNSA. CDR3 DNA sequence: TGTGCCAGCAGCCAGAACCTGGATACGCAGTATTTT. Translated, it gives CASSQNLDTQYF.

This clone was picked up one time. The chain joins TRBV28 to TRBJ2-7, with 7 bases matching TRBD1. The CDR3 sequence is 14 residues long. The J segment lost 0 bases and the V segment lost 5 bases, leaving 4 bases of the junction unmatched. CDR1 is MDHEN, CDR2 SYDVKM, per germline. The CDR3 sequence: CASSRGQVSYEQYF. The CDR3 nucleotides are TGTGCCAGCAGTCGAGGACAGGTCTCCTACGAGCAGTACTTC.

This clone has just one count. The rearrangement uses TRBV7-9 and TRBJ2-7; D unclear. Trimming stripped 2 bases from V and 8 bases from J, with 13 bases between. CDR1 SEHNR and CDR2 FQNEAQ come from the germline V gene (reference sequence). This CDR3 spans 13 amino acids. The CDR3 nucleotides read TGTGCCAGCAGCTTAACCACGTTTGGCAAGCAGTACTTC. As protein: CASSLTTFGKQYF.

The chain is built from TRBV4-2 and TRBJ2-3; 10 nucleotides agree with TRBD2. This CDR3 is 19 amino acids long. With 3 bases clipped from V and 5 bases from J, the junction kept 17 bases outside the gene matches. Germline V gene lookup returns CDR1 LGHNA and CDR2 YNFKEQ. CDR3 bases: TGTGCCAGCAGCCAGGATCCCCCCCCGGGACTAGCGAGAGTAGATACGCAGTATTTT. Its translation is CASSQDPPPGLARVDTQYF.

The chain carries TRBV11-2 and TRBJ1-4, with D possibly matching TRBD1 (6 bases). Deletions cut 3 bases from V and 7 bases from J, with 15 bases between. Germline V gene data show CDR1 as SGHAT and CDR2 as FQNNGV. CDR3 length equals 15 residues. Written as DNA, the CDR3 is TGTGCCAGCAGCTTCGATCGCCAGGGGAGTGAAAAACTGTTTTTT. This translates into CASSFDRQGSEKLFF.

This clone appeared a few times. The chain uses TRBV4-1 and TRBJ2-3; possibly TRBD2 for D (6 bases). The V gene's germline CDR1 is MGHRA and CDR2 YSYEKL. This CDR3 has 16 amino acids. V lost 4 bases, J lost 1 base, and 15 bases lay in between. CDR3 protein: CASSLPPGGGTDTQYF. The CDR3 region has the DNA TGCGCCAGCAGCCTACCTCCAGGCGGGGGCACAGATACGCAGTATTTT.

V gene TRBV5-4 combines with J gene TRBJ2-1; perhaps TRBD2 as D (5 bases). Trimming shortened V by 2 bases and J by 8 bases, and 8 bases separated the two germline ends. From germline, CDR1 is SGHNT and CDR2 YYREEE (reference sequence). The CDR3 covers 12 residues. CDR3 region: CASSLGGDEQFF. DNA for the CDR3: TGTGCCAGCAGCTTAGGAGGTGATGAGCAGTTCTTC. The full variable domain, with the rest looked up from reference TRBV5-4 and TRBJ2-1, is ETGVTQSPTHLIKTRGQQVTLRCSSQSGHNTVSWYQQALGQGPQFIFQYYREEENGRGNFPPRFSGLQFPNYSSELNVNALELDDSALYLCASSLGGDEQFFGPGTRLTVL.

The rearrangement uses TRBV7-2 and TRBJ2-7, with 8 bases identical to TRBD2. The CDR3 has 16 amino acids. Trimming took 5 bases from V and 0 from J; bases not matched to a gene: 9. Germline CDR1 SGHTA, CDR2 FQGNSA. CDR3 protein: CASSPTAGALSYEQYF. Here the CDR3 DNA reads TGTGCCAGCAGCCCAACAGCGGGGGCACTCTCCTACGAGCAGTACTTC.

This chain joins TRBV6-5 and TRBJ2-7, with 10 bases matching TRBD1. Germline CDR1 MNHEY, CDR2 SVGAGI. The CDR3 totals 13 residues. Unmatched junction bases numbered 5, after V lost 6 bases and J lost 6 bases. The CDR3 protein is CASSWTGGLEQYF. DNA for the CDR3: TGTGCCAGCAGCTGGACAGGGGGGCTCGAGCAGTACTTC.